This T cell receptor beta chain was found in a study of Graves' ophthalmopathy and Graves' hyperthyroidism. Amplified material comprised TCR beta CDR3 regions derived from RNA transcripts. A first-round RT-PCR used HTBI primers, followed by a second-round multiplex PCR. TCRdb processed the multiplex PCR reads anew with MiXCR; each CDR3 protein has one entry. This sample has 450,000 or so distinct CDR3 sequences; approximately 15% occur once, and the top ten carry 9.8%. Study-level findings and limits: Most expanded thyroid clonotypes above 0.001 frequency also appeared in blood. Sensitivity reached roughly 90% and specificity about 81% for a 13-signature model separating ophthalmopathy from stable hyperthyroidism.

Having ophthalmopathy, the donors showed moderate-to-severe activity, CAS ≥3 and NOSPECS ≥4, with disease lasting under 3 months. Diagnosis relied on clinical symptoms, serum thyroxine, TRAb, thyroid ultrasound and orbital computed tomography. The sample holds many counts of this clonotype. The target antigen is unknown. Per germline, CDR1 KGHDR and CDR2 SFDVKD. The CDR3 extends over 16 amino acids. Trimming removed 4 bases from V and 0 bases from J, with 14 bases in between. The sequence was collected from a woman in her twenties or thirties with Graves' ophthalmopathy. The sequencing sample was made of blood. The J gene is TRBJ2-5, the V gene TRBV24-1; D is perhaps TRBD2 (6 bases). CDR3 region: CATSESGSPHQETQYF. The CDR3 DNA follows: TGTGCCACCAGTGAGTCCGGGAGCCCTCACCAAGAGACCCAGTACTTC.